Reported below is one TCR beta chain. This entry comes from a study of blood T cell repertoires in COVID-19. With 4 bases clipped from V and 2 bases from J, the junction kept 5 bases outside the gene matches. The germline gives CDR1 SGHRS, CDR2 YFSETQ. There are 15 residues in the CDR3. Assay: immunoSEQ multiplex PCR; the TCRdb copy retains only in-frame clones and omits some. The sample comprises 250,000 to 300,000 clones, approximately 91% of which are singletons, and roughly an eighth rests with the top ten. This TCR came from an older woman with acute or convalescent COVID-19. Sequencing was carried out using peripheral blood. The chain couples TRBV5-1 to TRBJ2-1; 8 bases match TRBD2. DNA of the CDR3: TGCGCCAGCAGCCCAGCGGGAGAGGCCTACAATGAGCAGTTCTTC. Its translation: CASSPAGEAYNEQFF.